Following are 30 T cell receptor beta chains from one sample sequenced in a study of blood T cell repertoires in COVID-19. Sequencing used immunoSEQ multiplex PCR; TCRdb keeps in-frame clones, though not all of them. The data show nearly 300,000 clones, 70% to 85% seen once. The specimen sequenced was peripheral blood. The receptors stem from a human donor with COVID-19, enrolled during active disease. The donor label of this sample is uncertain.

This rearrangement joins TRBV27 to TRBJ1-5; 8 bases line up with TRBD1. After removal of 6 bases from V and 4 bases from J, the junction contained 5 bases not matched to a gene. The CDR3 contains 14 residues. Germline CDR1 reads MNHEY; CDR2 reads SMNVEV (reference sequence). DNA of the CDR3: TGTGCCAGCAGGGACAGGGTCCCTAATCAGCCCCAGCATTTT. Its protein is CASRDRVPNQPQHF.

This CDR3 is CSAGQENTEAFF. The DNA for the CDR3 is TGCAGCGCCGGACAGGAGAACACTGAAGCTTTCTTT. The chain couples TRBV29-1 to TRBJ1-1; TRBD1 matches at 7 bases. Looked up from germline, CDR1 is SQVTM and CDR2 is ANQGSEA. The CDR3 length is 12 residues. J lost 1 base, V lost 7 bases, and 3 bases had no gene match.

The chain recombines TRBV3-1 (or the pseudogene TRBV3-2) with TRBJ2-7; D remains unclear. With 4 bases removed from V and 0 bases from J, the gap between germline ends came to 16 bases. This CDR3 is built from 16 residues. The germline CDR1 and CDR2 sequences are LGHDT and YNNKEL (reference sequence). This chain's CDR3 is CASSPLTSSASYEQYF. The CDR3 bases are TGTGCCAGCAGCCCCCTCACTTCCAGCGCCTCCTACGAGCAGTACTTC.

This chain joins TRBV2 and TRBJ2-3, with 8 bases fitting TRBD1. The germline V gene has CDR1 SNHLY and CDR2 FYNNEI. The CDR3 contains 15 residues. The ends lost 6 bases at V and 1 base at J; junction bases unmatched: 6. CDR3 sequence reads: CASSAQGARTDTQYF. The CDR3 DNA is TGTGCCAGCAGCGCGCAGGGGGCCCGCACAGATACGCAGTATTTT. Complete variable domain (other parts from reference TRBV2 and TRBJ2-3): EPEVTQTPSHQVTQMGQEVILRCVPISNHLYFYWYRQILGQKVEFLVSFYNNEISEKSEIFDDQFSVERPDGSNFTLKIRSTKLEDSAMYFCASSAQGARTDTQYFGPGTRLTVL.

The chain has TRBV21-1 and TRBJ2-7; the DNA was not compared with TRBD2, the D call given in the table. TRBV21-1 is listed as a pseudogene. The CDR3 consists of 12 residues. In DNA form, the CDR3 reads TGTGCCAGCAGCCCCCGAGCGAGGGAGCAGTACTTC. It yields the protein CASSPRAREQYF.

The genes are TRBV5-5 and TRBJ2-2, with 9 bases that match TRBD1. This CDR3 spans 14 amino acids. The ends lost 5 bases at V and 1 base at J; junction bases unmatched: 0. Per germline, CDR1 SGHKS and CDR2 YYEKEE (reference sequence). CDR3 residues: CASRGQGNTGELFF. Here the CDR3 DNA reads TGTGCCAGCAGGGGACAGGGGAACACCGGGGAGCTGTTTTTT. The full variable domain, in which reference TRBV5-5 and TRBJ2-2 provide the parts outside the CDR3, is DAGVTQSPTHLIKTRGQQVTLRCSPISGHKSVSWYQQVLGQGPQFIFQYYEKEERGRGNFPDRFSARQFPNYSSELNVNALLLGDSALYLCASRGQGNTGELFFGEGSRLTVL.

The rearrangement joins TRBV5-1 to TRBJ2-5; TRBD2 agrees at 9 bases. Germline CDR1 reads SGHRS; CDR2 reads YFSETQ. With 6 bases clipped from V and 4 bases from J, the junction kept 7 bases outside the gene matches. The CDR3 runs 14 residues. The chain's CDR3 is CASTSGLAGETQYF. DNA for the CDR3: TGCGCCAGCACGTCGGGACTAGCCGGAGAGACCCAGTACTTC. The full variable domain, rest sourced from reference TRBV5-1 and TRBJ2-5, is KAGVTQTPRYLIKTRGQQVTLSCSPISGHRSVSWYQQTPGQGLQFLFEYFSETQRNKGNFPGRFSGRQFSNSRSEMNVSTLELGDSALYLCASTSGLAGETQYFGPGTRLLVL.

The gene calls are TRBV19 and TRBJ1-3; the D gene is possibly TRBD1 (6 bases). Germline CDR1 and CDR2: LNHDA and SQIVND (reference sequence). The CDR3 has 16 amino acids. Trimming shortened V by 3 bases and J by 2 bases, and 14 bases separated the two germline ends. CDR3 DNA sequence: TGTGCCAGTAGTATCCTGCAGCGGGGGCCTGGAAACACCATATATTTT. This gives the protein CASSILQRGPGNTIYF. The full variable domain, completed using reference TRBV19 and TRBJ1-3, is DGGITQSPKYLFRKEGQNVTLSCEQNLNHDAMYWYRQDPGQGLRLIYYSQIVNDFQKGDIAEGYSVSREKKESFPLTVTSAQKNPTAFYLCASSILQRGPGNTIYFGEGSWLTVV.

V and J are TRBV5-1 and TRBJ1-2, with D tentatively TRBD1 (5 bases). There are 13 residues in the CDR3. Trimming shortened V by 1 base and J by 4 bases, and 8 bases separated the two germline ends. From germline, CDR1 is SGHRS and CDR2 YFSETQ. CDR3 residues: CASSLQGLYGYTF. In DNA, the CDR3 is TGCGCCAGCAGCTTGCAGGGCCTCTATGGCTACACCTTC.

CDR3 DNA: TGTGCTAGTGGATCGGGACTAGCGGGAGCAGATACGCAGTATTTT. Amino acids: CASGSGLAGADTQYF. The chain uses TRBV12-5 and TRBJ2-3, with TRBD2 matching 14 bases. The CDR3 length is 15 residues. The J segment lost 4 bases and the V segment lost 6 bases, leaving 3 bases of the junction unmatched. The germline V gene encodes CDR1 LGHNT and CDR2 FRNRAP.

J is TRBJ1-1 and V is TRBV19, with TRBD1 as a possible D gene (5 bases). The ends were cut back, 4 bases at V and 0 bases at J, with 18 bases in the middle. This CDR3 is built from 17 residues. Germline-derived CDR1 and CDR2 are LNHDA and SQIVND (reference sequence). The CDR3 DNA follows: TGTGCCAGTAGTAAAAGCCCCACCGGACACATGAACACTGAAGCTTTCTTT. Its protein product is CASSKSPTGHMNTEAFF.

J is TRBJ1-2 and V is TRBV30; D uncertain. V was trimmed by 2 bases and J by 4 bases, leaving 8 bases between them. The length of the CDR3 is 12 residues. Per germline, CDR1 GTSNPN and CDR2 SVGIG (reference sequence). The CDR3 nucleotides are TGTGCCTGGAGTAGTGGGAGCTATGGCTACACCTTC. Amino acid sequence: CAWSSGSYGYTF.

This clone was seen a few times. Distinct nucleotide sequences in the sample also encode this CDR3. The gene calls are TRBV7-8 and TRBJ1-5; D is unresolved. The CDR3 consists of 14 residues. Trimming shortened V by 3 bases and J by 2 bases, and 8 bases separated the two germline ends. The germline V gene encodes CDR1 SGHVS and CDR2 FQNEAQ. This chain's CDR3 is CASSLSQGNQPQHF. In nucleotides, the CDR3 is TGTGCCAGCAGCTTGAGCCAGGGCAATCAGCCCCAGCATTTT.

The chain has TRBV7-8 and TRBJ2-7; D is possibly TRBD2 (7 bases). Deletions cut 1 base from V and 8 bases from J, with 21 bases between. Looked up from germline, CDR1 is SGHVS and CDR2 is FQNEAQ. The CDR3 loop spans 16 amino acids. The CDR3 DNA reads as TGTGCCAGCAGCTTAGTCGCGGTCGGGGGGCTGAATAAGCAGTACTTC. It translates to CASSLVAVGGLNKQYF.

This rearrangement joins TRBV5-1 to TRBJ2-1; 9 bases line up with TRBD2. Germline lookup yields CDR1 SGHRS and CDR2 YFSETQ. The CDR3 length is 16 residues. V shed 2 bases and J 5 bases; nucleotides not matched to a gene: 8. CDR3 amino acids: CASSLRPASGDNEQFF. The DNA for the CDR3 is TGCGCCAGCAGCTTAAGGCCTGCTAGCGGGGACAATGAGCAGTTCTTC.

The table lists this clone with a count of one. J is TRBJ2-5 and V is TRBV30; D uncertain. The CDR3 consists of 12 residues. Per the germline V gene, CDR1 is GTSNPN and CDR2 is SVGIG (reference sequence). V lost 0 bases and J 4 bases, leaving 6 bases between the germline ends. For the CDR3, the DNA is TGTGCCTGGAGTGTTTTAGCAGAGACCCAGTACTTC. Its protein product is CAWSVLAETQYF.

The chain employs TRBV3-1 (or the pseudogene TRBV3-2) and TRBJ2-7; tentative D call: TRBD2 (6 bases). The germline CDR1 and CDR2 sequences are LGHDT and YNNKEL (reference sequence). The V and J ends lost 0 bases and 3 bases respectively, with 12 bases between them. This CDR3 comprises 15 residues. The CDR3 DNA reads as TGTGCCAGCAGCCAAGATCTCGCGGGGAGCTACGAGCAGTACTTC. Translated, it gives CASSQDLAGSYEQYF.

Comments on this clone: Its ends do not fully match the called genes, so a read error is possible. V and J are TRBV12-3 or TRBV12-4 and TRBJ1-1; TRBD1 matches at 8 bases. The CDR3 is 11 amino acids. The CDR3 sequence is CASSNGQGMEF. In nucleotides, the CDR3 is TGTGCCAGCAGTAACGGACAGGGAATGGAATTT.

This CDR3 is CASSLIGIDNEQFF. CDR3 in DNA: TGCGCCAGCAGTTTGATCGGGATCGACAATGAGCAGTTCTTC. The rearrangement links TRBV10-2 to TRBJ2-1; possible D gene TRBD2, 5 bases. Looked up from germline, CDR1 is WSHSY and CDR2 is SAAADI. The CDR3 has 14 residues. Deletions cut 5 bases from V and 5 bases from J, with 13 bases between.

This chain's CDR3 is CASSLGGTGSGYGYTF. CDR3 DNA sequence: TGTGCCAGCAGCTTAGGTGGGACAGGGAGCGGCTATGGCTACACCTTC. The chain recombines TRBV7-2 with TRBJ1-2, with 9 bases lining up with TRBD1. In germline, CDR1 is SGHTA, CDR2 FQGNSA. J gave up 4 bases and V 1 base, and 7 bases lay outside the gene matches. This CDR3 spans 16 amino acids.

The chain recombines TRBV5-6 with TRBJ2-3, with a possible D match to TRBD1 (5 bases). Trimming removed 2 bases at V and 0 bases at J, with 13 bases between. This CDR3 is 16 amino acids long. Germline values: CDR1 SGHDT, CDR2 YYEEEE. DNA of the CDR3: TGTGCCAGCAGCTTTTTGACACAGGCTAGCACAGATACGCAGTATTTT. Translating it yields CASSFLTQASTDTQYF.

The V call is TRBV7-9, the J call TRBJ2-3; TRBD2 might be the D (5 bases). V was shortened by 0 bases and J by 0 bases, with 7 bases between the two germline ends. CDR1 and CDR2 (germline): SEHNR, FQNEAQ (reference sequence). This CDR3 comprises 15 residues. CDR3 coding DNA: TGTGCCAGCAGCTTAGCGCGGACTAGCACAGATACGCAGTATTTT. This codes for CASSLARTSTDTQYF.

This clone has just a few counts. CDR3 DNA sequence: TGTGCCAGCAGTTTATGGGGGGACCCCTATGGCTACACCTTC. This sequence encodes CASSLWGDPYGYTF. This chain connects TRBV27 to TRBJ1-2, with D possibly matching TRBD1 (5 bases). This CDR3 has 14 amino acids. Per germline, CDR1 MNHEY and CDR2 SMNVEV (reference sequence). V was clipped by 1 base and J by 4 bases, with 10 bases between them.

The chain combines TRBV7-6 with TRBJ1-1, with 7 bases fitting TRBD1. Germline-derived CDR1 and CDR2 are SGHVS and FNYEAQ. J was trimmed by 6 bases and V by 5 bases; bases with no gene match: 15. The CDR3 consists of 16 residues. The CDR3 nucleotides read TGTGCCAGCAGCCCTGACAGGGTCTCCCTCGGGCCTGAAGCTTTCTTT. This gives the protein CASSPDRVSLGPEAFF.

The V gene is TRBV19, the J gene TRBJ2-1; 13 bases match TRBD2. Germline V gene lookup returns CDR1 LNHDA and CDR2 SQIVND (reference sequence). The CDR3 length is 17 residues. V shed 7 bases and J 9 bases; nucleotides not matched to a gene: 15. The CDR3 region is CASTSLGLAGETGEQFF. DNA for the CDR3: TGTGCCAGTACTTCCCTCGGACTAGCGGGAGAAACGGGTGAGCAGTTCTTC.

This clone was recorded only once. The chain links TRBV28 to TRBJ2-7, with 7 bases aligning to TRBD2. Trimming removed 4 bases from V and 4 bases from J; junction bases left unmatched: 16. Germline CDR1 is MDHEN and CDR2 is SYDVKM. The CDR3 is 17 residues long. The DNA of the CDR3 is TGTGCCAGCAGTTCTCCCCCCCCTAGCGGACTCGATTACGAGCAGTACTTC. Translation: CASSSPPPSGLDYEQYF. Supplemented by reference TRBV28 and TRBJ2-7, the full variable domain reads DVKVTQSSRYLVKRTGEKVFLECVQDMDHENMFWYRQDPGLGLRLIYFSYDVKMKEKGDIPEGYSVSREKKERFSLILESASTNQTSMYLCASSSPPPSGLDYEQYFGPGTRLTVT.

V is TRBV15 and J is TRBJ2-5; 15 positions agree with TRBD2. The V gene end was trimmed by 5 bases and the J gene end by 4 bases; junction bases not matched to a gene: 2. The CDR3 is 15 amino acids. Germline CDR1 LNHNV, CDR2 YYDKDF (reference sequence). CDR3 nucleotides: TGTGCCACCAGCCGGGGACTAGCGGGAGGAGAGACCCAGTACTTC. It translates to CATSRGLAGGETQYF.

This clone occurred a few times. The V call is TRBV20-1, the J call TRBJ2-7; 10 nucleotides line up with TRBD2. V shed 3 bases, J shed 5 bases, and the junction held 10 bases outside the gene matches. The CDR3 is made up of 15 amino acids. The germline V gene encodes CDR1 DFQATT and CDR2 SNEGSKA (reference sequence). The CDR3 DNA is TGCAGTGCTAGTCAGGCTCAGGGACTAGCGAACGAGCAGTACTTC. This codes for CSASQAQGLANEQYF.

This sequence joins TRBV28 and TRBJ1-4, with D possibly being TRBD1 (5 bases). Trimming stripped 2 bases from V and 2 bases from J, with 15 bases between. The CDR3 runs 17 residues. CDR1 and CDR2 (germline): MDHEN, SYDVKM. The chain's CDR3 is CASSLSRGYATNEKLFF. The DNA for the CDR3 is TGTGCCAGCAGTTTAAGTCGGGGGTACGCTACTAATGAAAAACTGTTTTTT.

The CDR3 DNA reads TGTGCCAGCAGCCGTCGACAGGGTCCCAATGAGCAGTTCTTC. Translating it yields CASSRRQGPNEQFF. The chain links TRBV11-3 to TRBJ2-1; 7 nucleotides align to TRBD1. The CDR3 contains 14 residues. Germline CDR1 SGHNT, CDR2 YENEEA. Losses at the gene ends were 5 bases for V and 6 bases for J; bases not matched to a gene: 7.